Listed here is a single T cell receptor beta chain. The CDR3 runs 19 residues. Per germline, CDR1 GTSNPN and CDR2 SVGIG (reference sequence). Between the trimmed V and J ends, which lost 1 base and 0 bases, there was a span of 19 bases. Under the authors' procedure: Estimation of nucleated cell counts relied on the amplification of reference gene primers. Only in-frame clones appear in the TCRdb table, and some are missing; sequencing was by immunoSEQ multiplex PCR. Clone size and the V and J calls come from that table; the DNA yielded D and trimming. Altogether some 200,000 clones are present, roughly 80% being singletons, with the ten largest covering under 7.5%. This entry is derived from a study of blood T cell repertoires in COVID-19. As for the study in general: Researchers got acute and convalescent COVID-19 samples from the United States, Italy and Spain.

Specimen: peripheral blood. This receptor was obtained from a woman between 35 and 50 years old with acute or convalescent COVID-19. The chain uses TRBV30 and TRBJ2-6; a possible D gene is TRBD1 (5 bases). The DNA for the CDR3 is TGTGCCTGGAGTGCCCTCTGGGGCAGGCAAATCTCTGGGGCCAACGTCCTGACTTTC. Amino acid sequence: CAWSALWGRQISGANVLTF.